The 23 T cell receptor beta chains below come from one sample, sequenced in a study of cytomegalovirus exposure and HLA in healthy donors. Primers for the PCR totalled 60 Vbeta and 13 Jbeta. Profiling relied on immunoSEQ multiplex PCR, and the TCRdb table lists in-frame clones only, not all of them. The sample has some 95,000 clones; around 73% are singletons. Sequencing was done on a sample of PBMCs. Receptors were obtained from a woman aged 40 to 55 in good health and CMV-seropositive.

This clone was observed a handful of times. The chain links TRBV7-8 to TRBJ1-6, with a possible D match to TRBD1 (5 bases). The CDR3 is 14 amino acids. Germline lookup yields CDR1 SGHVS and CDR2 FQNEAQ. Trimming took 3 bases from V and 3 from J, leaving 6 bases between them. The CDR3 loop reads CASSFDSYNSPLHF. CDR3 coding DNA: TGTGCCAGCAGCTTTGACAGCTATAATTCACCCCTCCACTTT.

A single count supports this clone. This chain uses TRBV7-9 with TRBJ1-2; D is perhaps TRBD1 (6 bases). Germline-derived CDR1 and CDR2 are SEHNR and FQNEAQ (reference sequence). The CDR3 has 17 residues. The V gene lost 1 base and the J gene lost 6 bases, with 21 bases spanning the gap. CDR3 DNA sequence: TGTGCCAGCAGCTTAGGAGGGGGGGGCCCTTTAGAGGATGGCTACACCTTC. Protein sequence: CASSLGGGGPLEDGYTF.

J is TRBJ2-3 and V is TRBV15; a weak D match, TRBD2 (5 bases). The V gene's germline CDR1 is LNHNV and CDR2 YYDKDF (reference sequence). Trimming cost V 0 bases and J 0 bases, with 13 bases left between them. The CDR3 length is 17 residues. Here the CDR3 reads CATSRDPRRTSTDTQYF. CDR3 in DNA: TGTGCCACCAGCAGAGATCCTCGACGGACTAGCACAGATACGCAGTATTTT.

The CDR3 bases are TGTGCCATCAGTGAAACGGGACATTATTCACCCCTCCACTTT. It yields the protein CAISETGHYSPLHF. J is TRBJ1-6 and V is TRBV10-3; D is possibly TRBD1 (6 bases). The germline V gene encodes CDR1 ENHRY and CDR2 SYGVKD. This CDR3 region has 14 residues. V dropped 3 bases and J dropped 8 bases, with 11 bases sitting between them.

V usage is TRBV5-6 and J usage is TRBJ1-1; D uncertain. Trimming took 1 base from V and 2 from J, leaving 12 bases between them. Germline values: CDR1 SGHDT, CDR2 YYEEEE. CDR3 length: 15 amino acids. Here the CDR3 reads CASSLTTQLNTEAFF. The CDR3 bases are TGTGCCAGCAGCTTGACGACACAATTAAACACTGAAGCTTTCTTT.

This chain joins TRBV28 and TRBJ1-1; possibly TRBD1 for D (6 bases). The germline gives CDR1 MDHEN, CDR2 SYDVKM. The CDR3 runs to 15 residues. With 0 bases removed from V and 5 bases from J, the gap between germline ends came to 13 bases. CDR3 nucleotides: TGTGCCAGCAGTTTATGCACAGGGTGCGGAACTGAAGCTTTCTTT. It codes for CASSLCTGCGTEAFF.

V usage is TRBV20-1 and J usage is TRBJ1-2; no firm D call. Per germline, CDR1 DFQATT and CDR2 SNEGSKA (reference sequence). There are 11 residues in the CDR3. The V end was cut by 3 bases, the J end by 4 bases, with 6 bases between. This chain's CDR3 is CSASLPYGYTF. CDR3 DNA sequence: TGCAGTGCTAGTCTCCCCTATGGCTACACCTTC.

V and J are TRBV13 and TRBJ2-3; 7 bases fit TRBD2. The germline V gene has CDR1 PRHDT and CDR2 FYEKMQ (reference sequence). V lost 7 bases to trimming and J lost 3 bases; unmatched junction nucleotides: 4. The CDR3 spans 13 residues. The CDR3 sequence: CASTQRETDTQYF. The DNA of the CDR3 is TGTGCCAGCACTCAGCGGGAAACAGATACGCAGTATTTT.

A note on this clone: One junction end disagrees with the germline gene, perhaps due to a read error. This chain connects TRBV6-1 to TRBJ2-7; unclear D gene. The CDR3 has 15 amino acids. The V gene's germline CDR1 is MNHNS and CDR2 SASEGT. CDR3 loop: CASTEPLFGIYEQYF. The CDR3 nucleotides are TGTGCCAGCACTGAACCTTTGTTTGGCATCTACGAGCAGTACTTC.

The rearrangement uses TRBV6-5 and TRBJ2-2, with TRBD1 as a possible D gene (5 bases). V lost 10 bases to trimming and J lost 3 bases, with 18 bases between them. CDR1 MNHEY and CDR2 SVGAGI come from the germline V gene. This CDR3 spans 15 amino acids. CDR3 DNA sequence: TGTGCCACGAGGACGATTCAGGGATACACCGGGGAGCTGTTTTTT. It translates to CATRTIQGYTGELFF.

The chain employs TRBV30 and TRBJ1-1, with 7 bases that match TRBD1. J gave up 1 base and V 5 bases, and 4 bases lay outside the gene matches. CDR1 is GTSNPN, CDR2 SVGIG, per germline (reference sequence). The CDR3 totals 13 residues. The DNA for the CDR3 is TGTGCCTGGGGGGACAGAACGAACACTGAAGCTTTCTTT. This encodes CAWGDRTNTEAFF.

A word on this clone: At one end the junction does not follow the germline gene, possibly because of a read error. The CDR3 sequence is CSSRYPSGNTGELFF. In DNA form, the CDR3 reads TGTTCCAGCAGATATCCCTCCGGGAACACCGGGGAGCTGTTTTTT. The J gene is TRBJ2-2, the V gene TRBV7-9; D is ambiguous. Germline assignment: CDR1 SEHNR and CDR2 FQNEAQ (reference sequence). CDR3 size: 15 residues.

The CDR3 DNA reads as TGCGCCAGCAGCTACGGACAGGAAGGATACGAGCAGTACTTC. It yields the protein CASSYGQEGYEQYF. The chain has TRBV5-1 and TRBJ2-7, with 7 positions matching TRBD1. Germline V gene data show CDR1 as SGHRS and CDR2 as YFSETQ. Trimming cost V 3 bases and J 4 bases; bases outside gene matches: 7. The CDR3 extends over 14 amino acids.

The chain employs TRBV28 and TRBJ2-1, with 8 nucleotides matching TRBD2. Germline loops: CDR1 MDHEN, CDR2 SYDVKM. This CDR3 contains 16 residues. Trimming cost V 2 bases and J 3 bases; bases outside gene matches: 6. The CDR3 region is CASSLVAGGNYNEQFF. CDR3 DNA sequence: TGTGCCAGCAGTTTAGTTGCGGGAGGAAACTACAATGAGCAGTTCTTC. The full variable domain, with the rest looked up from reference TRBV28 and TRBJ2-1, is DVKVTQSSRYLVKRTGEKVFLECVQDMDHENMFWYRQDPGLGLRLIYFSYDVKMKEKGDIPEGYSVSREKKERFSLILESASTNQTSMYLCASSLVAGGNYNEQFFGPGTRLTVL.

V is TRBV14 and J is TRBJ2-1; tentative D call: TRBD2 (5 bases). The CDR3 is 13 residues long. V was shortened by 3 bases and J by 6 bases, with 9 bases between the two germline ends. Germline V gene sequence: CDR1 SGHDN, CDR2 FVKESK. As DNA, the CDR3 is TGTGCCAGCAGCCATGGTAGCGCCAATGAGCAGTTCTTC. Translation: CASSHGSANEQFF.

This clone was seen a handful of times. V is TRBV27 and J is TRBJ1-1, with 9 bases identical to TRBD1. Germline V gene sequence: CDR1 MNHEY, CDR2 SMNVEV (reference sequence). The V segment lost 7 bases and the J segment 4 bases; nucleotides outside the gene matches: 4. The length of the CDR3 is 13 residues. The CDR3 coding sequence is TGTGCCAGCATAGGGACAGGGAGCACTGAAGCTTTCTTT. Translated, it gives CASIGTGSTEAFF.

The genes are TRBV19 and TRBJ2-7, with 7 bases that match TRBD2. This CDR3 has 15 residues. Germline CDR1 and CDR2: LNHDA and SQIVND (reference sequence). Germline trimming cut 6 bases from V and 0 bases from J; bases unmatched to any gene: 8. This CDR3 reads CASRHLADLSYEQYF. In DNA, the CDR3 is TGTGCCAGTAGGCATCTAGCGGACCTCTCCTACGAGCAGTACTTC.

The chain combines TRBV30 with TRBJ1-2; the D gene is possibly TRBD1 (5 bases). This CDR3 has 12 amino acids. V was cut by 2 bases and J by 8 bases, with 12 bases left in between. Germline loops: CDR1 GTSNPN, CDR2 SVGIG (reference sequence). The CDR3 DNA reads as TGTGCCTGGAGTCCCCAGGGAAAAGGCTACACCTTC. Translation gives CAWSPQGKGYTF. Based on the CDR3 plus reference TRBV30 and TRBJ1-2, the full variable domain is SQTIHQWPATLVQPVGSPLSLECTVEGTSNPNLYWYRQAAGRGLQLLFYSVGIGQISSEVPQNLSASRPQDRQFILSSKKLLLSDSGFYLCAWSPQGKGYTFGSGTRLTVV.

This chain links TRBV28 with TRBJ1-5; TRBD1 agrees at 9 bases. The J segment lost 6 bases and the V segment lost 7 bases, leaving 7 bases of the junction unmatched. Germline V gene sequence: CDR1 MDHEN, CDR2 SYDVKM. This CDR3 is built from 14 residues. The CDR3 DNA sequence: TGTGCCAGCAAAATACAGGGGGCAGGTCAGCCCCAGCATTTT. It yields the protein CASKIQGAGQPQHF.

Here the CDR3 reads CASSLVKVQGAPNEQFF. The CDR3 DNA is TGTGCCAGCAGCTTGGTAAAGGTCCAGGGGGCGCCCAATGAGCAGTTCTTC. The V gene is TRBV5-8, the J gene TRBJ2-1; 8 nucleotides line up with TRBD1. In germline, CDR1 is SGHTS, CDR2 YDEGEE. The V segment lost 0 bases and the J segment 6 bases; nucleotides outside the gene matches: 11. The CDR3 consists of 17 residues.

The chain combines TRBV7-2 with TRBJ1-4, with 10 bases identical to TRBD1. CDR1 SGHTA and CDR2 FQGNSA come from the germline V gene. After removal of 2 bases from V and 6 bases from J, the junction contained 3 bases not matched to a gene. This CDR3 region has 15 residues. CDR3 region: CASSLRTGGYEKLFF. The CDR3 DNA sequence: TGTGCCAGCAGCTTACGGACAGGGGGTTATGAAAAACTGTTTTTT.

The chain recombines TRBV4-1 with TRBJ2-1, with TRBD2 as a possible D gene (5 bases). CDR3 length: 15 residues. Germline CDR1 is MGHRA and CDR2 is YSYEKL. V gave up 1 base and J gave up 8 bases, with 15 bases separating them. The CDR3 sequence: CASSQAELAFHEQFF. Written as DNA, the CDR3 is TGCGCCAGCAGCCAAGCTGAGTTAGCGTTCCATGAGCAGTTCTTC.

This chain connects TRBV6-6 to TRBJ2-3, with 11 bases that match TRBD2. In germline, CDR1 is MNHNY, CDR2 SVGAGI (reference sequence). The CDR3 runs to 15 residues. V shed 6 bases, J shed 3 bases, and the junction held 5 bases outside the gene matches. The CDR3 DNA reads as TGTGCCAGCAGCCCGGGACTAGCGGCTACAGATACGCAGTATTTT. This codes for CASSPGLAATDTQYF.